This T cell receptor beta chain appears in the sequencing data of a study of T cell responses to AZD1222 COVID-19 vaccine (TCRdb year 2021). Study-wide context: AZD1222 recipients given second doses at about 4 weeks or at about 12 weeks were pooled, since spike-specific TCR depth and breadth were not found to differ between the two schedules. A total of approximately 240 trial participants underwent TCR sequencing, of whom about 210 received two doses of AZD1222 and around 25 received two doses of the MenACWY control vaccine. Trial participants were enrolled by age into subgroups of 18-55, 56-69 and 70-plus years, and roughly 150, 30 and 60 TCR-sequenced participants, respectively, were included in these subgroups. Results and caveats for the whole study, not just this receptor: Because no day 14 peak-response samples were available, the repertoires could be characterized only after the peak T cell response. Conclusions about previously exposed vaccinees are limited because only six or seven AZD1222 recipients were SARS-CoV-2 seropositive at baseline. CD4 TCRs associated with the vaccine covered the entire spike protein, and the dominant responses were in regions 160-218 and 743-854. Participants were mostly white British, with more females than males. The authors suggested clonal diversity may have been underestimated. Nearly half of unique spike-specific TCRs reportedly recognized epitopes outside regions mutated in the B.1.351 and B.1.1.7 variants. The 56-69-year group was small, and its depth increase did not reach significance, likely because of low power. Spike-specific TCR breadth and depth rose significantly after two AZD1222 doses compared with day 0 and with MenACWY recipients.

Reading the label with the study, this specimen's time point is: baseline before first vaccination. The vaccinee samples were drawn from two UK trials, COV001 and COV002, one of which was a single-blind randomized controlled phase 2/3 trial testing AZD1222 (ChAdOx1 nCoV-19) in healthy adults. Trial participant PBMC samples were collected at day 0 and day 28 after the second dose for TCRbeta chain sequencing. The CDR3 regions of human TCRbeta chains were subjected to immunosequencing. Processing in the source paper ran as follows. Repertoire TCRs were matched against a reference library of SARS-CoV-2-specific TCRs generated with the MIRA antigen-specificity platform. Breadth was defined as the fraction of unique TCRs that were SARS-CoV-2-associated. Depth was defined as the fraction of total T cells that were SARS-CoV-2-associated. Using the MIRA data, every spike-specific TCR was mapped to the spike region that the TCR reacted to and assigned to either a CD4 or a CD8 class. Log10-transformed breadth and depth values were compared by one-way ANOVA with Sidak's multiple comparisons tests. Imported from immuneACCESS, the table was reduced by TCRdb to in-frame sequences with V and J called. These copies leave out some clones; in studies compared against another copy, an unresolved V gene accounts for under half, and the cause of the remainder is not known. The V and J calls and clone size are taken from that table; D and trimming were inferred from the DNA. Within this sample are roughly 120,000 clones, with nearly 90% of them counted one time only. Jointly, the top ten make up approximately 19% of the sample.

The CDR3 spans 15 residues, from the cysteine through the phenylalanine. Only CDR3 DNA is held: 45 bases, read in frame from base 1. CDR1 MNHNS and CDR2 SASEGT were looked up in the germline V gene. V was cut back by 2 bases and J by 0 bases, leaving a gap of 11 bases between them. About this clone itself: Its antigen has not been determined. No qualities accompany the bases; no much larger clone lies one base away.

This receptor was obtained from an adult in good health. The specimen was peripheral blood, collected on day 0 of AZD1222 vaccination. This receptor chain uses TRBV6-1 and TRBJ2-7, with no D gene named confidently. The CDR3 is CASSEHGRTSYEQYF. The DNA reads as follows: TGTGCCAGCAGTGAACACGGCAGGACCTCCTACGAGCAGTACTTC.